The 4 T cell receptor beta chains below all came from one sample that was sequenced in a study of blood T cell repertoires in COVID-19. Data came from immunoSEQ multiplex PCR; TCRdb stores just in-frame clones and leaves some out. This repertoire shows 270,000 or so clones, 70% to 90% found once; its top ten account for approximately 12%. Sequenced material: peripheral blood. The receptors originated from a young woman with COVID-19, enrolled during active disease.

This rearrangement joins TRBV11-2 to TRBJ2-3, with unresolved D. Trimming cost V 5 bases and J 4 bases, with 7 bases left between them. Per germline, CDR1 SGHAT and CDR2 FQNNGV. CDR3 length: 12 residues. The CDR3 protein is CASSISPDTQYF. The DNA of the CDR3 is TGTGCCAGCAGCATTAGCCCAGATACGCAGTATTTT.

The gene calls are TRBV2 and TRBJ2-3, with 7 nucleotides matching TRBD2. The CDR3 length is 15 residues. V shed 6 bases, J shed 2 bases, and the junction held 8 bases outside the gene matches. The germline gives CDR1 SNHLY, CDR2 FYNNEI. The chain's CDR3 is CASRPGRGSTDTQYF. The CDR3 bases are TGTGCCAGCAGGCCCGGGCGGGGGTCCACAGATACGCAGTATTTT.

The chain joins TRBV2 to TRBJ1-1; D is unclear. The CDR3 loop spans 15 amino acids. V was pared by 6 bases and J by 0 bases, with 14 bases between. The germline V gene encodes CDR1 SNHLY and CDR2 FYNNEI. The CDR3 DNA follows: TGTGCCAGCAGGTTCGGGATGGGAATGAACACTGAAGCTTTCTTT. Encoded protein: CASRFGMGMNTEAFF.

The chain carries TRBV4-1 and TRBJ2-1; 7 positions match TRBD2. V dropped 2 bases and J dropped 3; count of bases not matched to a gene: 4. Germline CDR1 reads MGHRA; CDR2 reads YSYEKL. The CDR3 is 15 amino acids. The CDR3, as DNA: TGCGCCAGCAGCCAACCAGGACTAGGCTACAATGAGCAGTTCTTC. This sequence encodes CASSQPGLGYNEQFF.